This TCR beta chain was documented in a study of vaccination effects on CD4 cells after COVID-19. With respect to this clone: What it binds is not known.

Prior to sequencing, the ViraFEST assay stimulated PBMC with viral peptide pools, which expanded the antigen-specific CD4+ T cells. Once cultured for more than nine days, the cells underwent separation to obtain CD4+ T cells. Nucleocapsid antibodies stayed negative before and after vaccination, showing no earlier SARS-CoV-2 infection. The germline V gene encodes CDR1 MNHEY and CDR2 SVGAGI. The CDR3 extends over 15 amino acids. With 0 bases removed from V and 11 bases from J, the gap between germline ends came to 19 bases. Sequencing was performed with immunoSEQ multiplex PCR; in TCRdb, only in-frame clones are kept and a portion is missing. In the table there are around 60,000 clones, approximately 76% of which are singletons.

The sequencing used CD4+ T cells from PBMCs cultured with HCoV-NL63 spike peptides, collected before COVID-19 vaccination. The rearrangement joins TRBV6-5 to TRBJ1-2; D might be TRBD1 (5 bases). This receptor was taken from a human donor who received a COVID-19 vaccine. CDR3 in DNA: TGTGCCAGCAGTTACTCCGGAAGGACATCTCTTGGGTACACCTTC. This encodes CASSYSGRTSLGYTF.